This T cell receptor beta chain was sequenced for a study of T cells after yellow fever vaccination. For the study at large: Fractions containing few cells were prepared with SMART-Seq v4 Ultra Low Input. Broader study findings: Detected again after the booster were most primary-vaccination clones, at approximately 96% CD4 and nearly 90% CD8. The study found a weaker secondary response that peaked faster, day 5 versus 15. Overlap between CD4 and CD8 compartments was detected for a small share of clonotypes.

Points on this clonotype: Its antigen is still unknown.

Per the germline V gene, CDR1 is SGHKS and CDR2 is YYEKEE (reference sequence). Between the trimmed V and J ends, which lost 5 bases and 4 bases, there was a span of 12 bases. The CDR3 is made up of 14 amino acids. TCRdb analysed the 5' RACE reads with MiXCR anew, one entry per CDR3 protein. The top ten clones hold approximately 24% of a sample with a few hundred thousand distinct CDR3 sequences, 3% to 4.5% of them seen once. The receptor's source is a man aged 18 to 30 who received the YFV17D yellow fever vaccine. J is TRBJ2-2 and V is TRBV5-5; D gene ambiguous. Sequencing used PBMCs, obtained 5 days after the yellow fever booster vaccination. The CDR3 nucleotides read TGTGCCAGCAGTGATGACTCCTCCACCGGGGAGCTGTTTTTT. It translates to CASSDDSSTGELFF.